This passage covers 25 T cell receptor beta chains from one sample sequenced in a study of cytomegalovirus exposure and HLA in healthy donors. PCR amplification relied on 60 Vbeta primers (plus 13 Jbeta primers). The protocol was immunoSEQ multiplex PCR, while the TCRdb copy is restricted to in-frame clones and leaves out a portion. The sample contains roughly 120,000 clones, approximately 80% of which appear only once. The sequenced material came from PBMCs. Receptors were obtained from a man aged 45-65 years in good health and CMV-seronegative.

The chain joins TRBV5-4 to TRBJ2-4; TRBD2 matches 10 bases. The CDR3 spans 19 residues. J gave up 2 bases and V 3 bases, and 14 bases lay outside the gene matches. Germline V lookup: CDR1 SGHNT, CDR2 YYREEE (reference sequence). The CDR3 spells CASSSARSEAGGPKNIQYF. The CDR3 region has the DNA TGTGCCAGCAGCTCCGCGAGGTCCGAAGCGGGGGGGCCCAAAAACATTCAGTACTTC.

Here the CDR3 DNA reads TGTGCCATCGCTAGGGCAGGGGGCAATTTCGAGCAGTACTTC. Translation gives CAIARAGGNFEQYF. The V gene is TRBV27, the J gene TRBJ2-7; 8 bases align to TRBD1. The CDR3 is 14 residues long. CDR1 and CDR2 from the germline V gene are MNHEY and SMNVEV (reference sequence). The trim removed 10 bases at V and 6 bases at J, leaving 14 bases unmatched.

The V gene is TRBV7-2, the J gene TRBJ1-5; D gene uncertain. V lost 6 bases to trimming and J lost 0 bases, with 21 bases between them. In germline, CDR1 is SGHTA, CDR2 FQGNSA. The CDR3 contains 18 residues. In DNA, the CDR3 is TGTGCCAGCAGTTACTTTTTTCGTCAGGCTTATAGCAATCAGCCCCAGCATTTT. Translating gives CASSYFFRQAYSNQPQHF.

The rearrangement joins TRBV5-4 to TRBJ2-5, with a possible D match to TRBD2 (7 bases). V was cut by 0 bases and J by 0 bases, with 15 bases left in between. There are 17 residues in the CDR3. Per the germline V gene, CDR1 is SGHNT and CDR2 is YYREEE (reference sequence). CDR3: CASSLVGGGKDQETQYF. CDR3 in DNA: TGTGCCAGCAGCTTGGTAGGGGGGGGAAAAGACCAAGAGACCCAGTACTTC.

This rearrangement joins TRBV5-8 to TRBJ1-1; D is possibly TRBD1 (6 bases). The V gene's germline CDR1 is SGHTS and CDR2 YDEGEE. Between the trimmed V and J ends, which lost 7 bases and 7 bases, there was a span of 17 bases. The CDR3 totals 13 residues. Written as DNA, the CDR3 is TGTGCCAGCGAGACACGGGGGGCGGGTGAAGCTTTCTTT. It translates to CASETRGAGEAFF. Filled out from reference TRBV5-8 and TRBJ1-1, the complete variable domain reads EAGVTQSPTHLIKTRGQQATLRCSPISGHTSVYWYQQALGLGLQFLLWYDEGEERNRGNFPPRFSGRQFPNYSSELNVNALELEDSALYLCASETRGAGEAFFGQGTRLTVV.

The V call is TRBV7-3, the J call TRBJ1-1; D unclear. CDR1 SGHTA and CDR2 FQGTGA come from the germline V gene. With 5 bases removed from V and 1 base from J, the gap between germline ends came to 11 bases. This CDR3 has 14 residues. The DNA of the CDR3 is TGTGCCAGCAGCCCCGCAGGAACGAACACTGAAGCTTTCTTT. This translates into CASSPAGTNTEAFF. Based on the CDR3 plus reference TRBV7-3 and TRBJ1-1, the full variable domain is GAGVSQTPSNKVTEKGKYVELRCDPISGHTALYWYRQSLGQGPEFLIYFQGTGAADDSGLPNDRFFAVRPEGSVSTLKIQRTERGDSAVYLCASSPAGTNTEAFFGQGTRLTVV.

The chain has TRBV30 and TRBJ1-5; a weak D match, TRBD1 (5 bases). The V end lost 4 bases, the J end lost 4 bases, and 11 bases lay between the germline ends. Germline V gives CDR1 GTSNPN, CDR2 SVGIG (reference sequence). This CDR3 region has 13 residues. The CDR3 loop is CAWMKGVNQPQHF. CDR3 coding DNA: TGTGCCTGGATGAAAGGGGTAAATCAGCCCCAGCATTTT. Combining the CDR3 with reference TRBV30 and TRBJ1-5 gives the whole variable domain SQTIHQWPATLVQPVGSPLSLECTVEGTSNPNLYWYRQAAGRGLQLLFYSVGIGQISSEVPQNLSASRPQDRQFILSSKKLLLSDSGFYLCAWMKGVNQPQHFGDGTRLSIL.

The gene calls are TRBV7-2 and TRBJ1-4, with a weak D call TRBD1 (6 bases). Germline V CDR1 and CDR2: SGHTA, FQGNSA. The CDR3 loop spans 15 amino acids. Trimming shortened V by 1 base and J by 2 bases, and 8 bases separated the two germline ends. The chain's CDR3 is CASSLVDRTNEKLFF. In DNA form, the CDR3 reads TGTGCCAGCAGCTTAGTTGACAGGACTAATGAAAAACTGTTTTTT.

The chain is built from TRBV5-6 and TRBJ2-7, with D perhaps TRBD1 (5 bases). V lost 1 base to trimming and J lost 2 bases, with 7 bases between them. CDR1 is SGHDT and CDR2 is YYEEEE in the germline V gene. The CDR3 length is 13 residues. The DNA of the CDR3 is TGTGCCAGCAGCTTGCCGACAGCCTACGAGCAGTACTTC. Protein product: CASSLPTAYEQYF.

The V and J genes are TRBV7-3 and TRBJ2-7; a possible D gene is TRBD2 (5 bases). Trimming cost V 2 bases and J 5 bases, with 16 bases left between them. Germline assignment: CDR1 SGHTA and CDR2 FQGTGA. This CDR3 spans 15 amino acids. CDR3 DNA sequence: TGTGCCAGCAGCTTAGCGGGTAGCTTGGCCCACGAGCAGTACTTC. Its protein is CASSLAGSLAHEQYF.

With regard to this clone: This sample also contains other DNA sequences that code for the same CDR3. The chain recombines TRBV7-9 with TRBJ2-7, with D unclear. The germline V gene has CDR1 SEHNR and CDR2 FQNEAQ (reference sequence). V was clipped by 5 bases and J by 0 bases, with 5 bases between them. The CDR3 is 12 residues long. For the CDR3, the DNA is TGTGCCAGCAGCCTAAGCTCCTACGAGCAGTACTTC. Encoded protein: CASSLSSYEQYF. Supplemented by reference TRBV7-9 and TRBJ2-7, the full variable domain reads DTGVSQNPRHKITKRGQNVTFRCDPISEHNRLYWYRQTLGQGPEFLTYFQNEAQLEKSRLLSDRFSAERPKGSFSTLEIQRTEQGDSAMYLCASSLSSYEQYFGPGTRLTVT.

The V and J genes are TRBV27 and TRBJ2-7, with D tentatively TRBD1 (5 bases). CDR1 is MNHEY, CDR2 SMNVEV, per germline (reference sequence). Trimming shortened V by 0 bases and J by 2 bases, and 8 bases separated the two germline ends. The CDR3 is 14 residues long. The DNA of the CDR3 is TGTGCCAGCAGTTTATCGACAGCGACCTACGAGCAGTACTTC. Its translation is CASSLSTATYEQYF.

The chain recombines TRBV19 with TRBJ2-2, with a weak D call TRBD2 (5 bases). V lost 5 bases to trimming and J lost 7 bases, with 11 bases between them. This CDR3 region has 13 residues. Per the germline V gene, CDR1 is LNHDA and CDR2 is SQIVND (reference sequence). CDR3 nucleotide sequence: TGTGCCAGTAGTCCCCGACGGGGCGGGGAGCTGTTTTTT. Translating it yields CASSPRRGGELFF.

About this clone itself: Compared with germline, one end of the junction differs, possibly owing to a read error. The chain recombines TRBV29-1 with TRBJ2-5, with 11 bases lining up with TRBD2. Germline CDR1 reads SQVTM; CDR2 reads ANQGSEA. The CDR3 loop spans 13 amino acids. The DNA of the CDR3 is TGCAGCGTGGGGACTAGCGGCCAAGAGGCCCAGTACTTC. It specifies CSVGTSGQEAQYF.

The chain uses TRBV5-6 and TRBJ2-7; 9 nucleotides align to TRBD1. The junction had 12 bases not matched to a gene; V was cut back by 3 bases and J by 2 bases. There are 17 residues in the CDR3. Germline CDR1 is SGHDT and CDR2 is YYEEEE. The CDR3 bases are TGTGCCAGCAGCTCGGAGCTGAACAGGGGGCTCACCTACGAGCAGTACTTC. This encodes CASSSELNRGLTYEQYF.

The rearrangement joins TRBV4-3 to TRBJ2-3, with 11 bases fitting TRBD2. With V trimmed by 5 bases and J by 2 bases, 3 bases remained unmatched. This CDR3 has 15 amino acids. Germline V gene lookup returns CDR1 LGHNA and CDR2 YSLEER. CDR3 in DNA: TGCGCCAGCAGCGGGACTAGCGGTACCACAGATACGCAGTATTTT. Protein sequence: CASSGTSGTTDTQYF.

The CDR3 DNA reads TGCGCCAGCAGCCCGCCCTTAGCGGAGAACCAAGAGACCCAGTACTTC. Translated, it gives CASSPPLAENQETQYF. The V call is TRBV5-1, the J call TRBJ2-5; possibly TRBD2 for D (6 bases). The CDR3 is made up of 16 amino acids. Germline CDR1 SGHRS, CDR2 YFSETQ. Deletions cut 4 bases from V and 0 bases from J, with 16 bases between.

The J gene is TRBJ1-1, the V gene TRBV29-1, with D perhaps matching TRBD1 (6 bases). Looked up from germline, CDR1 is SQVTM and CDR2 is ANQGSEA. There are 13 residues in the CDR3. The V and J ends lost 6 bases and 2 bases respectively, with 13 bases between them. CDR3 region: CSVEGHPNTEAFF. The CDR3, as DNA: TGCAGCGTCGAGGGACACCCAAACACTGAAGCTTTCTTT.

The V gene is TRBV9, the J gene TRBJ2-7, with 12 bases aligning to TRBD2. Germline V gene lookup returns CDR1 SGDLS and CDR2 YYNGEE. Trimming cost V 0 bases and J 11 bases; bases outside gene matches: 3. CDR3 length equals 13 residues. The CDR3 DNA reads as TGTGCCAGCAGCGTAGGACTAGCGGGGGCTGAGTACTTC. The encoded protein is CASSVGLAGAEYF.

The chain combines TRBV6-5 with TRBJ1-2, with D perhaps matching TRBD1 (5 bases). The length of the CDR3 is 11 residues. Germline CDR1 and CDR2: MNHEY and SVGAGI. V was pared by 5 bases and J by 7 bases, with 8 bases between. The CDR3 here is CASSPGVGYTF. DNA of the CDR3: TGTGCCAGCAGTCCGGGGGTTGGCTACACCTTC.

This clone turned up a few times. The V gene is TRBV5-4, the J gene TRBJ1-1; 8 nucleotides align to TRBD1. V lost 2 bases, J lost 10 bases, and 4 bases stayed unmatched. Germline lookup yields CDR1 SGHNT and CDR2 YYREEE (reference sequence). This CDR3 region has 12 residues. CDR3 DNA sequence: TGTGCCAGCAGCTTTGGACAGGGTGGAGCTTTCTTT. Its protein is CASSFGQGGAFF.

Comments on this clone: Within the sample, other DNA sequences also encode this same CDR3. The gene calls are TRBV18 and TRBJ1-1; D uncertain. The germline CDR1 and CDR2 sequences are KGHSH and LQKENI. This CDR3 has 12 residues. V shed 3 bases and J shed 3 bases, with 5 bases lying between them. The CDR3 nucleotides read TGTGCCAGCTCACCTAGAGACACTGAAGCTTTCTTT. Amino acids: CASSPRDTEAFF.

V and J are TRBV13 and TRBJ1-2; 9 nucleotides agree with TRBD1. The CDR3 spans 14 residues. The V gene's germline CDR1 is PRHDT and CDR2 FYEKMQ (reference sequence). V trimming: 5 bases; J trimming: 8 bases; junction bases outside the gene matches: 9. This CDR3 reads CASSIPGQGGGYTF. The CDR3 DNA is TGTGCCAGCAGCATCCCGGGACAGGGTGGAGGCTACACCTTC.

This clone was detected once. CDR3 DNA: TGTGCCAGCAGCTTGGGGAGTCAGCCCCAGCATTTT. It codes for CASSLGSQPQHF. The chain uses TRBV5-6 and TRBJ1-5; D ambiguous. The CDR3 spans 12 residues. Germline V gene data show CDR1 as SGHDT and CDR2 as YYEEEE. Trimming removed 0 bases from V and 6 bases from J, with 4 bases in between.

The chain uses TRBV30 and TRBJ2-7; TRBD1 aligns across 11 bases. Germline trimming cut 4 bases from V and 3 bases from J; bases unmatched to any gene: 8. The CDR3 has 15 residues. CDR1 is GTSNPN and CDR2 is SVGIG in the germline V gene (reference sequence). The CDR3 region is CAWTRDRGYGYEQYF. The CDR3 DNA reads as TGTGCCTGGACGAGGGACAGGGGGTACGGCTACGAGCAGTACTTC.